This entry describes one T cell receptor (beta chain). The table came from immunoSEQ multiplex PCR; TCRdb's copy has only in-frame clones and leaves some out. The sample shows some 58,000 clones, about 96% of them seen only once. The data originate from a study of T cell changes during pregnancy in multiple sclerosis. Germline values: CDR1 SEHNR, CDR2 FQNEAQ (reference sequence). With 3 bases clipped from V and 7 bases from J, the junction kept 5 bases outside the gene matches. The CDR3 runs 14 residues. The sequenced sample was CD8+ T cells from peripheral blood mononuclear cells, obtained after pregnancy. The genes are TRBV7-9 and TRBJ1-5; TRBD1 matches at 8 bases. The sequence derives from a female donor with multiple sclerosis, enrolled in a pregnancy study. The DNA of the CDR3 is TGTGCCAGCAGCTTGGGGACAGGAGACCAGCCCCAGCATTTT. Its protein product is CASSLGTGDQPQHF.